This T cell receptor beta chain stems from a study of T-cell memory formation after mild COVID-19. Overall study results and limits: Clones contracting over day 15 to 85 were CD4/CD8 balanced, with later expanders leaning CD4+. Within pre-infection memory, some responding clones were found, suggesting cross-reactive memory joined.

Details on this clonotype: Its matching antigen is unknown.

From 5'RACE with constant-segment primers came TCR alpha and TCR beta cDNA libraries that carried sample barcodes and UMIs. TCRdb called the 5' RACE reads again in MiXCR, with one record for every CDR3 protein. The data show about 350,000 distinct CDR3 sequences, with under 30% seen just once and about 14% held by the top ten. This TCR came from an adult woman who had mild COVID-19 (a few samples of this study predate the infection). Cell type and time point are not known. The sample was PBMCs or a T cell subset sorted from them (not recorded which).

CDR3 protein: CSANTRLNTEAFF. CDR3 in DNA: TGCAGTGCTAACACGCGACTGAACACTGAAGCTTTCTTT. The chain employs TRBV20-1 and TRBJ1-1; no definite D call. The CDR3 covers 13 residues. Germline loops: CDR1 DFQATT, CDR2 SNEGSKA (reference sequence). Trimming left V 4 bases short and J 0 bases short, with 9 bases between.